This T cell receptor (beta chain) was retrieved from a study of T-cell reconstitution after alpha-beta-depleted transplantation in children. Preparation of the TCRbeta library was carried out with unique molecular identifiers. Via MiXCR, TCRdb re-called the PCR reads, giving one row per CDR3 protein. The sample has hundreds of thousands of distinct CDR3 sequences, around a tenth seen once. Study results and limitations: After transplant, at about two months, alpha-beta T cells were reportedly derived from several hundred expanded graft clones.

The CDR3 extends over 17 amino acids. The sample holds many counts of this clonotype. Its antigen is as yet unknown. The chain combines TRBV21-1 with TRBJ1-5; the table's D call, TRBD1, has no DNA check behind it. TRBV21-1 is classified as a pseudogene. This clonotype was obtained from a boy younger than two with acute myeloid leukemia, due to receive a stem cell transplant. The specimen was PBMCs, collected before TCRalphabeta/CD19-depleted stem cell transplant. This CDR3 reads CASSKTLPRWGGQPQHF. DNA of the CDR3: TGTGCCAGCAGCAAAACTCTCCCGAGATGGGGGGGTCAGCCCCAGCATTTT.